This T cell receptor (beta chain) was sequenced for a study of CD8 T cells in Susac syndrome. At the level of the study: Among sequenced Susac syndrome patients, 5 or 6 had active disease and under ten were in remission. Study results and limitations: The total CD8+ repertoires yielded sixteen Susac-specific public clones and the CD8+ TEMRA repertoires yielded roughly five.

All included Susac syndrome patients satisfied recently defined diagnostic criteria for definite or probable disease. V was clipped by 1 base and J by 5 bases, with 14 bases between them. The CDR3 is 15 residues long. Random hexamers were used to reverse transcribe roughly 0.45 to 1 ug of RNA. TCR beta CDR3 was amplified by immunoSEQ multiplex PCR. This amplification extended across 54 Vbeta and 13 Jbeta segments. TCRdb independently ran MiXCR on the immunoSEQ multiplex PCR reads; one entry per CDR3 protein. The sample shows 100,000 to 150,000 distinct CDR3 sequences, about 93% of them seen only once. The sample holds one count of this clonotype. Its matching antigen is unknown.

Sequenced input: CD8+ T cells from PBMCs. V is TRBV12-3 or TRBV12-4 and J is TRBJ1-2, with a tentative D call TRBD1 (6 bases). The source is a human donor with Susac syndrome. In DNA form, the CDR3 reads TGTGCCAGCAGTTTAGAGGGGGGGGCGAGGTATGGCTACACCTTC. Amino acids: CASSLEGGARYGYTF.